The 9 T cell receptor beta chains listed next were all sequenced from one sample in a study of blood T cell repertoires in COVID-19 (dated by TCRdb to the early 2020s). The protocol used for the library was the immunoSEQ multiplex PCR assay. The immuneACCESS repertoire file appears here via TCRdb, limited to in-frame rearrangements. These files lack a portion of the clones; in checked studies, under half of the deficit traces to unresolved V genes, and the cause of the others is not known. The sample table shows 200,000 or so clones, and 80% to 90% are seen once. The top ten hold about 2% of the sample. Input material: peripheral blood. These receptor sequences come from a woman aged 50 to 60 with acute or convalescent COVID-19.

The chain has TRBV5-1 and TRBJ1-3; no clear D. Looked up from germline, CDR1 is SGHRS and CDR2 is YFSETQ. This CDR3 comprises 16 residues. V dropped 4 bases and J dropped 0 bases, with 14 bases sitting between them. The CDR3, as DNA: TGCGCCAGCAGCCTATTTGACACTCGCTCTGGAAACACCATATATTTT. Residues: CASSLFDTRSGNTIYF.

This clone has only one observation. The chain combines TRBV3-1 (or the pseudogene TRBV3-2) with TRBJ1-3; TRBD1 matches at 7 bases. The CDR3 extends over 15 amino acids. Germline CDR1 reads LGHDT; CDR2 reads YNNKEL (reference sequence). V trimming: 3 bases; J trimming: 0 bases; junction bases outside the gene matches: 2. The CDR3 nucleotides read TGTGCCAGCAGCCAGGGACAGTTCTCTGGAAACACCATATATTTT. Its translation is CASSQGQFSGNTIYF.

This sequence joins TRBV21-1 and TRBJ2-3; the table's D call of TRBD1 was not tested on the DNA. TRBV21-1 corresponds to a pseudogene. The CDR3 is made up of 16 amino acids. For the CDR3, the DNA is TGTGCCAGCAGCATCCTTGGGGGCGCCCCCACAGATACGCAGTATTTT. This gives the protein CASSILGGAPTDTQYF.

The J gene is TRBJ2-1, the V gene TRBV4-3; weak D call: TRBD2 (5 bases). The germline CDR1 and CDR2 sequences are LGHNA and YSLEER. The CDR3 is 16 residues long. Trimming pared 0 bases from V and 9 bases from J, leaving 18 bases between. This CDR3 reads CASSQEPNTRIGEQFF. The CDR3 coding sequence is TGCGCCAGCAGCCAAGAACCGAATACTAGGATAGGTGAGCAGTTCTTC.

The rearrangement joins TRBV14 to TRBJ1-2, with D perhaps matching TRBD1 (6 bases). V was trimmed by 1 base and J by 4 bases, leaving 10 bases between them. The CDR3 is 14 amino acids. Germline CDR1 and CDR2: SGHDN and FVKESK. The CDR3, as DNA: TGTGCCAGCAGCCAAGTAGGACAGCTCTATGGCTACACCTTC. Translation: CASSQVGQLYGYTF.

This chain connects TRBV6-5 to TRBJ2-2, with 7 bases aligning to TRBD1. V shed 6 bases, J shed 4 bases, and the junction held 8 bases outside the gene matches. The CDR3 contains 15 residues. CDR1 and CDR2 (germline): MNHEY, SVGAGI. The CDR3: CASRQTGLGTGELFF. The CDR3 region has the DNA TGTGCCAGCAGGCAGACAGGGCTGGGCACCGGGGAGCTGTTTTTT.

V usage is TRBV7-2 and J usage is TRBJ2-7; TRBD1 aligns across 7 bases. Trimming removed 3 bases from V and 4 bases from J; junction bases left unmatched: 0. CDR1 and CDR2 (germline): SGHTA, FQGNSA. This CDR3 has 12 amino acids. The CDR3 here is CASSLTGYEQYF. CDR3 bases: TGTGCCAGCAGCTTGACAGGGTACGAGCAGTACTTC.

In DNA form, the CDR3 reads TGTGCCAGCAGCTCCTATTATAGCAATCAGCCCCAGCATTTT. It translates to CASSSYYSNQPQHF. The chain has TRBV7-2 and TRBJ1-5; the D is unclear. Germline V gene sequence: CDR1 SGHTA, CDR2 FQGNSA. V was shortened by 4 bases and J by 0 bases, with 7 bases between the two germline ends. This CDR3 is built from 14 residues. The full variable domain, completed using reference TRBV7-2 and TRBJ1-5, is GAGVSQSPSNKVTEKGKDVELRCDPISGHTALYWYRQSLGQGLEFLIYFQGNSAPDKSGLPSDRFSAERTGGSVSTLTIQRTQQEDSAVYLCASSSYYSNQPQHFGDGTRLSIL.

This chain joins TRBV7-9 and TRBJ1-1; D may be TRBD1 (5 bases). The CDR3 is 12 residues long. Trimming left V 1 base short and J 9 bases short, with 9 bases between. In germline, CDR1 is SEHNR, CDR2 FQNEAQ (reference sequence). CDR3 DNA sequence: TGTGCCAGCAGCTTAGGTCCAGGGAAAGCTTTCTTT. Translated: CASSLGPGKAFF. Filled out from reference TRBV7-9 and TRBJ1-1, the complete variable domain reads DTGVSQNPRHKITKRGQNVTFRCDPISEHNRLYWYRQTLGQGPEFLTYFQNEAQLEKSRLLSDRFSAERPKGSFSTLEIQRTEQGDSAMYLCASSLGPGKAFFGQGTRLTVV.